These T cell receptor beta chains were read from a single sample in a study of blood T cell repertoires in COVID-19. Only in-frame clones appear in the TCRdb table, and some are missing; sequencing was by immunoSEQ multiplex PCR. The repertoire holds a few hundred thousand clones, with around 84% as singletons. Sequencing was done on a sample of PBMCs or T cells enriched from blood (not recorded which). The receptors originated from a man in his forties who had recovered from COVID-19. Each CDR3 is given with its conserved first and last residue. The D gene is left open where the match is weak. Clone sizes are given selectively: once, few, many, or a class where the clone is expanded.

>TRBV5-1|TRBD1|TRBJ2-7|.
TGCGCCAGCAGCTCGGGACAGGGGGCATTTGAAGAGCAGTACTTC
CASSSGQGAFEEQYF
>TRBV5-1|TRBD1|TRBJ1-1|.
TGCGCCAGCAGCTTGGGACAGGGTAGGGGGAACACTGAAGCTTTCTTT
CASSLGQGRGNTEAFF
>TRBV19|TRBD2|TRBJ2-5|.
TGTGCCAGTAGGGGGCTAGCGGAGGGAGGAGAGACCCAGTACTTC
CASRGLAEGGETQYF
>TRBV4-1|TRBD1|TRBJ1-2|.
TGCGCCAGCAGCCAGAGGACAGGGCAGAACTATGGCTACACCTTC
CASSQRTGQNYGYTF
>TRBV19|TRBD1|TRBJ2-7|.
TGTGCCAGTAGTACCCGGACAGGGGGCTACGAGCAGTACTTC
CASSTRTGGYEQYF
>TRBV19|TRBD1|TRBJ1-5|.
TGTGCCAGTAGTACCACCGGGACAGGGGGGAGCAATCAGCCCCAGCATTTT
CASSTTGTGGSNQPQHF
>TRBV19|TRBD1|TRBJ1-5|.
TGTGCCAGTAGTATAGATCGAACAGGGGATAGCAATCAGCCCCAGCATTTT
CASSIDRTGDSNQPQHF
>TRBV9|TRBD1|TRBJ1-2|.
TGTGCCAGCAGCGTAGTTCCAGGGGGGAACTATGGCTACACCTTC
CASSVVPGGNYGYTF
>TRBV5-5|.|TRBJ1-3|.
TGTGCCAGCAGCTTTGAGACGGACAGCTCTGGAAACACCATATATTTT
CASSFETDSSGNTIYF
>TRBV7-2|.|TRBJ1-1|.
TGTGCCAGCAGCCAAGCCTCGTCCATGAACACTGAAGCTTTCTTT
CASSQASSMNTEAFF
>TRBV2|.|TRBJ1-1|.
TGTGCCAGCAGTTCAGGGATCGGGGGGAACACTGAAGCTTTCTTT
CASSSGIGGNTEAFF
>TRBV5-1|.|TRBJ2-5|.
TGCGCCAGCAGCCCCGACGGCAGGGCGGCAGAGACCCAGTACTTC
CASSPDGRAAETQYF
>TRBV20-1|TRBD1|TRBJ1-2|.
TGCAGTGCTAGTTTCGGACAGGGCTTGCCCACCTTC
CSASFGQGLPTF
>TRBV21-1|.|TRBJ1-1|.
TGTGCCAGCCCCCGACAGGGACACACTGAAGCTTTCTTT
CASPRQGHTEAFF
>TRBV7-2|.|TRBJ2-3|.
TGTGCCAGCAGCTTAGCGGACGAGACTAGTTATACGCAGTATTTT
CASSLADETSYTQYF
>TRBV18|.|TRBJ1-4|.
TGTGCCAGCCGGACAGCCGAACGCGGAAAACTGTTTTTT
CASRTAERGKLFF
>TRBV10-3|.|TRBJ2-4|.
TGTGCCATCAGTGAGGGGGCAAACCGCCAGTACTTC
CAISEGANRQYF
>TRBV7-2|TRBD2|TRBJ2-1|.
TGTGCCAGCAGCCCCGGACTAGCCGGTTGGGTGGAGCAGTTCTTC
CASSPGLAGWVEQFF
>TRBV2|TRBD1|TRBJ1-5|.
TGTGCCAGCAGTGAAGGGGACAGGAGCAATCAGCCCCAGCATTTT
CASSEGDRSNQPQHF
>TRBV19|.|TRBJ2-5|.
TGTGCCAGTAGTCAGGGGTTGCGGGAGACCCAGTACTTC
CASSQGLRETQYF
>TRBV27|.|TRBJ2-2|.
TGTGCCAGCAGTTTATCGCAGGTCGGGGAGCTGTTTTTT
CASSLSQVGELFF
>TRBV2|.|TRBJ2-7|.
TGTGCCAGCAGACTTGGGGACGGGAGATCCCACGAGCAGTACTTC
CASRLGDGRSHEQYF
>TRBV29-1|.|TRBJ1-5|.
TGCAGCGTTAAAGAGGGGGGTGGGCAGCCCCAGCATTTT
CSVKEGGGQPQHF
>TRBV11-3|TRBD1|TRBJ1-1|.
TGTGCCAGCAGCTACCCCGGACAGGGGAAAGTTGGTGCTGAAGCTTTCTTT
CASSYPGQGKVGAEAFF
>TRBV25-1|.|TRBJ2-4|.
TGTGCCAGCAGTGAATCCGGGGTTCTAGCCAAAAACATTCAGTACTTC
CASSESGVLAKNIQYF
>TRBV5-1|TRBD2|TRBJ2-7|.
TGCGCCAGCAGGCGCGGGAGCTACGAGCAGTACTTC
CASRRGSYEQYF
>TRBV9|TRBD1|TRBJ2-7|.
TGTGCCAGCAGCGCCTCCGGGACAGGGACAGACGAGCAGTACTTC
CASSASGTGTDEQYF
>TRBV7-2|TRBD2|TRBJ2-3|.
TGTGCCAGCAGCTTAGTGTCTAGCGGGGCCCTCCTCACAGATACGCAGTATTTT
CASSLVSSGALLTDTQYF
>TRBV6-6|.|TRBJ2-7|.
TGTGCCAGCAGTTACTCGAATGCAGGCCTCCACGAGCAGTACTTC
CASSYSNAGLHEQYF
>TRBV19|.|TRBJ1-2|.
TGTGCCAGTAGTACCCGACAAAGCTATGGCTACACCTTC
CASSTRQSYGYTF
>TRBV6-5|.|TRBJ2-5|once
TGTGCCAGCAGCCCCGCGATGCGGGAGACCCAGTACTTC
CASSPAMRETQYF
>TRBV6-2/TRBV6-3|.|TRBJ2-7|.
TGTGCCAGCAGTTATTATGGAGGGTCGGGGCAGTACTTC
CASSYYGGSGQYF
>TRBV27|.|TRBJ1-2|once
TGTGCCAGCAGTCCTATCGGGGGGACCAACTATGGCTACACCTTC
CASSPIGGTNYGYTF
>TRBV18|.|TRBJ1-4|.
TGTGCCAGCTCAGCGGGTTCTCTGCATGAAAAACTGTTTTTT
CASSAGSLHEKLFF
>TRBV23-1|TRBD1|TRBJ2-4|.
TGCGCCAGCAGTCAAAGATCGGGATTAACAGGGGACGCGGAGTACTTC
CASSQRSGLTGDAEYF
>TRBV13|.|TRBJ1-3|.
TGTGCCAGCAGCTTATTCCAGGTTTACTCTGGAAACACCATATATTTT
CASSLFQVYSGNTIYF
>TRBV7-9|TRBD1|TRBJ1-2|.
TGTGCCAGCAGCTTACCGGCAATCGAAAGGGGGCTCTATGGCTACACCTTC
CASSLPAIERGLYGYTF
>TRBV11-2|.|TRBJ2-7|few
TGTGCCAGCAGCTTAGAGGGTGCCGGGAAGTACTTC
CASSLEGAGKYF